Below are 2 T cell receptor beta chains sequenced from a single sample in a study of siplizumab effects on memory and regulatory T cells. Clones were read by immunoSEQ multiplex PCR, and TCRdb kept only the in-frame ones, dropping some. The sample consists of about 100,000 clones, about nine tenths of them appearing once. Sequenced input: non-Treg CD4+ T cells sorted from blood. The receptors were gathered from a human donor in good health.

V is TRBV29-1 and J is TRBJ2-3; D is unresolved. Germline values: CDR1 SQVTM, CDR2 ANQGSEA. The length of the CDR3 is 12 residues. V was clipped by 4 bases and J by 2 bases, with 7 bases between them. CDR3 loop: CSVAPFTDTQYF. The CDR3 coding sequence is TGCAGCGTTGCCCCATTCACAGATACGCAGTATTTT.

This chain uses TRBV7-2 with TRBJ1-1; D not resolved. The V gene's germline CDR1 is SGHTA and CDR2 FQGNSA. The CDR3 consists of 13 residues. The V end was cut by 7 bases, the J end by 6 bases, with 15 bases between. As DNA, the CDR3 is TGTGCCAGCACCTTGACTGCGGGATCTGAAGCTTTCTTT. It specifies CASTLTAGSEAFF.